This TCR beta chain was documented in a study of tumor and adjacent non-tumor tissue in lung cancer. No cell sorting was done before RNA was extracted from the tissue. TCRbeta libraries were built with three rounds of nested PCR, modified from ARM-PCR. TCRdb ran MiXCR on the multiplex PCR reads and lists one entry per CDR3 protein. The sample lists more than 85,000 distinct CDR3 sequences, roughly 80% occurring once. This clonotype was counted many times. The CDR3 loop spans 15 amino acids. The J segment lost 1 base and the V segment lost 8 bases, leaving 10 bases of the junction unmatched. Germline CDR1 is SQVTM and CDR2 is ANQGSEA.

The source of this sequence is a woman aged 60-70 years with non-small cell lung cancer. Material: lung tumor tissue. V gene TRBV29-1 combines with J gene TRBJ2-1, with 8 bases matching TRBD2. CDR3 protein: CSLMGQRESYNEQFF. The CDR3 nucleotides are TGCAGCCTCATGGGTCAGCGGGAGTCCTACAATGAGCAGTTCTTC.